This T cell receptor beta chain comes out of a study of beta chain features in type 1 diabetes. Study-wide background: Comparable age, gender and cell yields were observed in patients relative to healthy donors.

Turning to this clone: Its target is unknown.

Study-level results: Lower insertion and higher deletion counts appeared at VDJ junctions in type 1 diabetes patients.

Expressed TCRB transcripts got sequenced, as all isolated RNA was reverse transcribed. Using immunoSEQ multiplex PCR, the repertoire was profiled, and TCRdb retains in-frame clones only, with some absent. The repertoire consists of 200,000 to 250,000 clones, with 9.6% occurring once and the leading ten covering just under 0.035%. CDR1 LNHDA and CDR2 SQIVND come from the germline V gene (reference sequence). V dropped 3 bases and J dropped 1 base, with 6 bases sitting between them. The CDR3 is 14 residues long. The clonotype comes from a woman aged 18-29 years in good health. The sequenced material came from naive CD4+ T cells from blood. This chain connects TRBV19 to TRBJ2-2, with D hard to call. CDR3 amino acids: CASSIARNTGELFF. In DNA form, the CDR3 reads TGTGCCAGTAGTATTGCTAGGAACACCGGGGAGCTGTTTTTT.